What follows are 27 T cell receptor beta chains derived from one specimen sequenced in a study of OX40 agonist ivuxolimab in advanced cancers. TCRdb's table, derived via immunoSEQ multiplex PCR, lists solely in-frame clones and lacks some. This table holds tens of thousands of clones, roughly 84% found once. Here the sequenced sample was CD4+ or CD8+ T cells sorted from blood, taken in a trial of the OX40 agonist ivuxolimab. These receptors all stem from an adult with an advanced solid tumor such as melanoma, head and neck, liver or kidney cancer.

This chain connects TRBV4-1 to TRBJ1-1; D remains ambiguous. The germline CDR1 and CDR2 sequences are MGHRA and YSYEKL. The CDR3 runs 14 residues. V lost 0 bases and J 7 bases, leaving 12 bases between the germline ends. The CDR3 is CASSQERGSSEAFF. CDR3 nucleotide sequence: TGCGCCAGCAGCCAAGAACGTGGGAGCAGTGAAGCTTTCTTT.

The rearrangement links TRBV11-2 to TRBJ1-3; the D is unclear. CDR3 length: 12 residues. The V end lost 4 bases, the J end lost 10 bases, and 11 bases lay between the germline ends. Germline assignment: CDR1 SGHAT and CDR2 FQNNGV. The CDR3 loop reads CASSSPVGTIYF. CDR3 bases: TGTGCCAGCAGCTCCCCGGTGGGGACCATATATTTT.

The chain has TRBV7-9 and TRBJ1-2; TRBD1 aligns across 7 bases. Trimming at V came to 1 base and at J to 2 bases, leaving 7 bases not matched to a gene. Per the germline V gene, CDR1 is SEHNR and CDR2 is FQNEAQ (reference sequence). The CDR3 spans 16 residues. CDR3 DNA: TGTGCCAGCAGCTTAGAAGGAGGGGGCCGCAACTATGGCTACACCTTC. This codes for CASSLEGGGRNYGYTF.

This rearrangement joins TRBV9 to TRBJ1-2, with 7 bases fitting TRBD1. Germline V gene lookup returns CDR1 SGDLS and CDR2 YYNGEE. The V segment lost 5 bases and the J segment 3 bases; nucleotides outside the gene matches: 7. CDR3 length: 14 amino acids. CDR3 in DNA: TGTGCCAGCAGTAAGACAGGGCTCGACTATGGCTACACCTTC. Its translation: CASSKTGLDYGYTF.

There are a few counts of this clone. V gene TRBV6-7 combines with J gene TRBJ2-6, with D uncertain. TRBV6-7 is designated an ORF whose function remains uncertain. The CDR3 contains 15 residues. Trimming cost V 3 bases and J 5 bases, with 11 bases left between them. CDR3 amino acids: CASSYLQSRANVLTF. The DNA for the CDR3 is TGTGCCAGCAGTTATTTACAAAGTCGGGCCAACGTCCTGACTTTC.

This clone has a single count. CDR3: CASSVDRGGYEQYF. DNA for the CDR3: TGTGCCAGCAGCGTCGACAGGGGGGGCTACGAGCAGTACTTC. This rearrangement joins TRBV7-8 to TRBJ2-7; 9 bases fit TRBD1. CDR1 is SGHVS, CDR2 FQNEAQ, per germline. Trimming cost V 5 bases and J 3 bases; bases outside gene matches: 5. The CDR3 contains 14 residues.

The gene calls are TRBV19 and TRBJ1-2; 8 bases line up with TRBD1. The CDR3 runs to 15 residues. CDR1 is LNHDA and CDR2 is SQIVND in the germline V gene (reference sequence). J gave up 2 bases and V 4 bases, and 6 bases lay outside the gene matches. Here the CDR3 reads CASSTPTGENYGYTF. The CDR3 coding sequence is TGTGCCAGTAGTACCCCGACAGGGGAGAACTATGGCTACACCTTC.

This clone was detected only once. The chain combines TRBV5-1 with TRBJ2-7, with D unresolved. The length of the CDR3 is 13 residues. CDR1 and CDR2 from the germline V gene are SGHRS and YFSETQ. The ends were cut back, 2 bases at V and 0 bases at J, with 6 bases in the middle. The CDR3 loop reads CASSFSASYEQYF. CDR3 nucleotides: TGCGCCAGCAGCTTCTCGGCCTCCTACGAGCAGTACTTC. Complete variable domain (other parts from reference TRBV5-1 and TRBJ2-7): KAGVTQTPRYLIKTRGQQVTLSCSPISGHRSVSWYQQTPGQGLQFLFEYFSETQRNKGNFPGRFSGRQFSNSRSEMNVSTLELGDSALYLCASSFSASYEQYFGPGTRLTVT.

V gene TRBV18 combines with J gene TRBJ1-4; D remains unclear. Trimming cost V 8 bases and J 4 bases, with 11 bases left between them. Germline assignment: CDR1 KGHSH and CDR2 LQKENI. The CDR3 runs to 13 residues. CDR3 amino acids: CASHAQVNEKLFF. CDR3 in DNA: TGTGCCAGCCACGCCCAGGTTAATGAAAAACTGTTTTTT.

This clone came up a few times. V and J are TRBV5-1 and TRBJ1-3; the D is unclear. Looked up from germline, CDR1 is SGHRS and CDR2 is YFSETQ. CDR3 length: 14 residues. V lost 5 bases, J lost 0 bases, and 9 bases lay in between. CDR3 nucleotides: TGCGCCAGCAGTCCGGGGATCTCTGGAAACACCATATATTTT. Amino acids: CASSPGISGNTIYF.

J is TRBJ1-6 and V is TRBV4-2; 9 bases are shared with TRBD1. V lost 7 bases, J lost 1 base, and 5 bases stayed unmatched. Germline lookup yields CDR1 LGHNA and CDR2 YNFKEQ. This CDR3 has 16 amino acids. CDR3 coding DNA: TGTGCCAGCACTTGGGACAGGGAGTCCTATAATTCACCCCTCCACTTT. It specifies CASTWDRESYNSPLHF.

CDR3 sequence: CASSGLGPNTGELFF. DNA for the CDR3: TGCGCCAGCAGCGGACTAGGCCCGAACACCGGGGAGCTGTTTTTT. The rearrangement joins TRBV5-1 to TRBJ2-2, with 7 bases aligning to TRBD2. The V gene end was trimmed by 4 bases and the J gene end by 0 bases; junction bases not matched to a gene: 3. The CDR3 runs to 15 residues. The germline CDR1 and CDR2 sequences are SGHRS and YFSETQ.

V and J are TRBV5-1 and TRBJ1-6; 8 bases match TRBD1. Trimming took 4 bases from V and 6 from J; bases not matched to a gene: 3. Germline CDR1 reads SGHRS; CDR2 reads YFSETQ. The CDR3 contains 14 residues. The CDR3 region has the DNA TGCGCCAGCAGCCCCGACAGGGGTAATTCACCCCTCCACTTT. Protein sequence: CASSPDRGNSPLHF.

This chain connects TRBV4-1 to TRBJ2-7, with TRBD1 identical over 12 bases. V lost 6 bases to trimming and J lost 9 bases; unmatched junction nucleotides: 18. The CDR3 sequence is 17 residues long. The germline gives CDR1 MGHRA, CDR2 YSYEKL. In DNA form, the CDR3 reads TGCGCCAGCAGTCGGAGAGGACCTCTCGGGACAGGGGGCGCGCAGTACTTC. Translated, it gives CASSRRGPLGTGGAQYF.

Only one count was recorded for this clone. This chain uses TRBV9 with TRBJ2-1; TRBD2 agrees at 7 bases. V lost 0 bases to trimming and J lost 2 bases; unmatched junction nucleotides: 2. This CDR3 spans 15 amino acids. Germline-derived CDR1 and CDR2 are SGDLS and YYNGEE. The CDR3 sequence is CASSVGAGAYNEQFF. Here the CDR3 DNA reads TGTGCCAGCAGCGTAGGGGCGGGGGCCTACAATGAGCAGTTCTTC.

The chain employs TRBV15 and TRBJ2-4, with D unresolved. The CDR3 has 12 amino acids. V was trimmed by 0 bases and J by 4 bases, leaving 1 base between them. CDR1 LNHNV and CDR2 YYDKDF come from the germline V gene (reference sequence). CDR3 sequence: CATSRDKNIQYF. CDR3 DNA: TGTGCCACCAGCAGAGATAAAAACATTCAGTACTTC.

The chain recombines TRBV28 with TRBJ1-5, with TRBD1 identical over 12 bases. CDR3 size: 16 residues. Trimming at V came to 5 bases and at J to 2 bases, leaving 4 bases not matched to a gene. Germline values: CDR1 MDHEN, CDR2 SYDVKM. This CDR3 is CASSGGQGAGNQPQHF. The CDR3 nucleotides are TGTGCCAGCAGTGGGGGACAGGGGGCAGGCAATCAGCCCCAGCATTTT. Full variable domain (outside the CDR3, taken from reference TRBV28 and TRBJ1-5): DVKVTQSSRYLVKRTGEKVFLECVQDMDHENMFWYRQDPGLGLRLIYFSYDVKMKEKGDIPEGYSVSREKKERFSLILESASTNQTSMYLCASSGGQGAGNQPQHFGDGTRLSIL.

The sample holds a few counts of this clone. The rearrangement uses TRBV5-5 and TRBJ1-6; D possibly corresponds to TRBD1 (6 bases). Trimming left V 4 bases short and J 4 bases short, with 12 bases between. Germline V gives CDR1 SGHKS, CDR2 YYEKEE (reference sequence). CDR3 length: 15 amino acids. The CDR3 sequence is CASSPSGTYNSPLHF. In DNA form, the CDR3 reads TGTGCCAGCAGCCCCTCTGGGACATATAATTCACCCCTCCACTTT.

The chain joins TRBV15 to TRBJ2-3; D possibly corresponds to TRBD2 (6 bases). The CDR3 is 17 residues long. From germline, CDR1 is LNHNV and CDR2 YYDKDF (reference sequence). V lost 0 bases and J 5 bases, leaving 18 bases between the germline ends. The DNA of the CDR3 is TGTGCCACCAGCAGAGATCTCGGTGGGGGGACCCAAGATACGCAGTATTTT. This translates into CATSRDLGGGTQDTQYF.

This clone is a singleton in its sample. The CDR3 nucleotides are TGCGCCAGCAGTGAGAATAAAGCTGGCTACACCTTC. It translates to CASSENKAGYTF. V is TRBV10-2 and J is TRBJ1-2, with D unclear. The CDR3 runs to 12 residues. From germline, CDR1 is WSHSY and CDR2 SAAADI. V lost 2 bases, J lost 7 bases, and 8 bases lay in between.

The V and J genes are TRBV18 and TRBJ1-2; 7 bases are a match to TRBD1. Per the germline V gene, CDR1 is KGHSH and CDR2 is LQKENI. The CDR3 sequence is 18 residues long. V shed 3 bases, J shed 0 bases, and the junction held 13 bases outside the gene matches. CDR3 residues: CASSPRGGPGKTNYGYTF. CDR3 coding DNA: TGTGCCAGCTCACCTCGAGGGGGCCCCGGGAAAACTAACTATGGCTACACCTTC.

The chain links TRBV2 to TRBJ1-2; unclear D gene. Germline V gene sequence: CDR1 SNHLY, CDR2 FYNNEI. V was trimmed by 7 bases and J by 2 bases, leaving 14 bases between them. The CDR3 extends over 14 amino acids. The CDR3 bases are TGTGCCAGCAATTCGGAGGTTTCGAACTATGGCTACACCTTC. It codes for CASNSEVSNYGYTF.

The CDR3 DNA reads TGTGCCAGCAGCTTAGTAGCGGACACCATATATTTT. Translating gives CASSLVADTIYF. This chain joins TRBV7-2 and TRBJ1-3; D unclear. The V gene lost 1 base and the J gene lost 8 bases, with 6 bases spanning the gap. This CDR3 has 12 residues. Germline V gene data show CDR1 as SGHTA and CDR2 as FQGNSA.

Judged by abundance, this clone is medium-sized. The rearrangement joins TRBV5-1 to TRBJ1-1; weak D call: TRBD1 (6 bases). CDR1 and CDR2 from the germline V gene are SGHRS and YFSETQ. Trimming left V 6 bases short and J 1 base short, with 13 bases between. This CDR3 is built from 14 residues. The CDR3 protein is CASNSGDPNTEAFF. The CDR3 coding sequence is TGCGCCAGCAATTCAGGGGACCCGAACACTGAAGCTTTCTTT.

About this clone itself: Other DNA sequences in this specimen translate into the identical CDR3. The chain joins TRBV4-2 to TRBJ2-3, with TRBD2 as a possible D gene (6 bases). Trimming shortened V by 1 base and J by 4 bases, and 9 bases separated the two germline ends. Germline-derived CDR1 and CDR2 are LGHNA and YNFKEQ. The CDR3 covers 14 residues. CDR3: CASSQGGGADTQYF. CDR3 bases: TGTGCCAGCAGCCAAGGGGGCGGGGCAGATACGCAGTATTTT.

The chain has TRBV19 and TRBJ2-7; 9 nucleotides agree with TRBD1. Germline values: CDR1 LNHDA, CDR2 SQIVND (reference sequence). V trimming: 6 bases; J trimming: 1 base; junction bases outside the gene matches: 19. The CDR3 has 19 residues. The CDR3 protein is CASSPERPSGQGGSYEQYF. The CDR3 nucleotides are TGTGCCAGTAGCCCTGAGCGCCCGTCGGGACAGGGTGGGTCCTACGAGCAGTACTTC.

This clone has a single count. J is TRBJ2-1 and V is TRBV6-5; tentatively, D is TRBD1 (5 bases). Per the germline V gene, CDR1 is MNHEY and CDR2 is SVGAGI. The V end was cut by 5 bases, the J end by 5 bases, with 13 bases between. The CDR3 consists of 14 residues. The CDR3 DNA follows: TGTGCCAGCAGTAACCACGACAGACACAATGAGCAGTTCTTC. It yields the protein CASSNHDRHNEQFF.